The 15 T cell receptor beta chains below were found in one sample sequenced in a study of OX40 agonist ivuxolimab in advanced cancers. The repertoire was sequenced with immunoSEQ multiplex PCR; TCRdb's copy has only in-frame clones and lacks some. The table has 30,000 to 40,000 clones, 89% seen once; the top ten hold less than 55%. The specimen comprised CD4+ or CD8+ T cells sorted from blood, sampled in a trial of the OX40 agonist ivuxolimab. All receptors derive from an adult with an advanced solid tumor such as melanoma, head and neck, liver or kidney cancer.

The rearrangement uses TRBV4-3 and TRBJ2-5, with a possible D match to TRBD2 (7 bases). V was shortened by 1 base and J by 4 bases, with 10 bases between the two germline ends. Looked up from germline, CDR1 is LGHNA and CDR2 is YSLEER. The CDR3 is made up of 14 amino acids. As DNA, the CDR3 is TGCGCCAGCAGCCAAGGGGGGGGCACAGAGACCCAGTACTTC. Translating it yields CASSQGGGTETQYF.

DNA of the CDR3: TGTGCCAGCAGCGACTCCGGGACAGGGAGCTACGAGCAGTACTTC. It codes for CASSDSGTGSYEQYF. This chain connects TRBV7-6 to TRBJ2-7, with 9 positions matching TRBD1. The trim removed 5 bases at V and 3 bases at J, leaving 8 bases unmatched. Germline V gene data show CDR1 as SGHVS and CDR2 as FNYEAQ. The CDR3 contains 15 residues.

The rearrangement joins TRBV2 to TRBJ2-5, with 7 bases fitting TRBD1. The junction had 9 bases not matched to a gene; V was cut back by 6 bases and J by 5 bases. The CDR3 is made up of 14 amino acids. Germline lookup yields CDR1 SNHLY and CDR2 FYNNEI. CDR3 coding DNA: TGTGCCAGCAGCGAGGTAGGGGGCGGTGAGACCCAGTACTTC. Translation gives CASSEVGGGETQYF. The complete variable domain, with remaining parts taken from reference TRBV2 and TRBJ2-5, reads EPEVTQTPSHQVTQMGQEVILRCVPISNHLYFYWYRQILGQKVEFLVSFYNNEISEKSEIFDDQFSVERPDGSNFTLKIRSTKLEDSAMYFCASSEVGGGETQYFGPGTRLLVL.

The count of this clone is one. The chain recombines TRBV5-1 with TRBJ2-3, with 7 bases aligning to TRBD2. Germline V gene sequence: CDR1 SGHRS, CDR2 YFSETQ. This CDR3 is built from 14 residues. V shed 3 bases and J 0 bases; nucleotides not matched to a gene: 1. The CDR3 nucleotides are TGCGCCAGCAGCTCAGCGGGGAGCACAGATACGCAGTATTTT. Translated: CASSSAGSTDTQYF.

J is TRBJ2-7 and V is TRBV27; D is unclear. Germline V gene lookup returns CDR1 MNHEY and CDR2 SMNVEV (reference sequence). V gave up 2 bases and J gave up 5 bases, with 16 bases separating them. There are 15 residues in the CDR3. The CDR3 here is CASSLDVWGSDEQYF. The DNA of the CDR3 is TGTGCCAGCAGTTTAGACGTATGGGGTTCGGACGAGCAGTACTTC.

V is TRBV6-5 and J is TRBJ1-3; 7 bases are shared with TRBD1. This CDR3 contains 15 residues. CDR1 is MNHEY, CDR2 SVGAGI, per germline. The trim removed 5 bases at V and 4 bases at J, leaving 8 bases unmatched. In DNA, the CDR3 is TGTGCCAGCAGTGGGACAGTTTTGTCCGGAAACACCATATATTTT. It codes for CASSGTVLSGNTIYF.

This clone was seen more than once but under ten times. The rearrangement links TRBV14 to TRBJ1-1; D call uncertain. V was clipped by 4 bases and J by 1 base, with 13 bases between them. Looked up from germline, CDR1 is SGHDN and CDR2 is FVKESK. The CDR3 runs 15 residues. The CDR3: CASSPWTEWNTEAFF. CDR3 DNA sequence: TGTGCCAGCAGCCCATGGACGGAATGGAACACTGAAGCTTTCTTT.

Comments on this clone: The germline gene is not matched at one end of the junction; a read error may be the cause. J is TRBJ2-1 and V is TRBV2; D not certain. The CDR3 totals 13 residues. CDR1 is SNHLY, CDR2 FYNNEI, per germline. As DNA, the CDR3 is TGTGCCAGCGGATCGGTCTCCTACAGTGAGCAGTTCTTC. Translating it yields CASGSVSYSEQFF.

This chain joins TRBV18 and TRBJ1-4, with D unclear. The CDR3 is 13 amino acids. The V end was cut by 3 bases, the J end by 6 bases, with 8 bases between. CDR1 KGHSH and CDR2 LQKENI come from the germline V gene. In nucleotides, the CDR3 is TGTGCCAGCTCACCTGCCGGGGATGAAAAACTGTTTTTT. This encodes CASSPAGDEKLFF.

V usage is TRBV7-8 and J usage is TRBJ2-7; the D is unclear. The V gene lost 1 base and the J gene lost 3 bases, with 7 bases spanning the gap. This CDR3 spans 13 amino acids. Germline loops: CDR1 SGHVS, CDR2 FQNEAQ. CDR3 protein: CASSLGPSYEQYF. CDR3 DNA: TGTGCCAGCAGCTTAGGCCCCAGCTACGAGCAGTACTTC.

This chain links TRBV7-8 with TRBJ2-7; no reliable D call. V was pared by 0 bases and J by 2 bases, with 5 bases between. Germline CDR1 reads SGHVS; CDR2 reads FQNEAQ. The CDR3 contains 13 residues. CDR3 in amino acids: CASSLAVTYEQYF. In DNA form, the CDR3 reads TGTGCCAGCAGCTTAGCGGTAACCTACGAGCAGTACTTC.

The chain couples TRBV27 to TRBJ2-7; 10 bases match TRBD1. Germline V gene sequence: CDR1 MNHEY, CDR2 SMNVEV (reference sequence). This CDR3 comprises 15 residues. The V and J ends lost 3 bases and 4 bases, in that order; junction bases with no gene match: 6. In DNA, the CDR3 is TGTGCCAGCAGTTTGGGACAGGGGATAAGGTACGAGCAGTACTTC. Translating gives CASSLGQGIRYEQYF.

The chain employs TRBV27 and TRBJ2-7, with TRBD1 matching 9 bases. The CDR3 extends over 16 amino acids. The trim removed 3 bases at V and 0 bases at J, leaving 6 bases unmatched. Germline V gene data show CDR1 as MNHEY and CDR2 as SMNVEV (reference sequence). The CDR3: CASSFPTTGGSYEQYF. CDR3 DNA sequence: TGTGCCAGCAGTTTCCCCACGACAGGGGGCTCCTACGAGCAGTACTTC.

The V and J genes are TRBV28 and TRBJ2-7; a weak D match, TRBD1 (6 bases). Germline values: CDR1 MDHEN, CDR2 SYDVKM. The CDR3 spans 15 residues. V dropped 3 bases and J dropped 5 bases, with 17 bases sitting between them. The CDR3 bases are TGTGCCAGCAGTTTTTTTCAGGGGATGGCGGACGAGCAGTACTTC. Translation gives CASSFFQGMADEQYF.

This clone appeared a single time. V usage is TRBV21-1 and J usage is TRBJ1-3; the DNA was not compared with TRBD1, the D call given in the table. TRBV21-1 is flagged as a pseudogene. This CDR3 has 16 residues. For the CDR3, the DNA is TGTGCCAGCAGCAAAGGGGCGACAGGGGTCGGAAACACCATATATTTT. It is translated as CASSKGATGVGNTIYF.